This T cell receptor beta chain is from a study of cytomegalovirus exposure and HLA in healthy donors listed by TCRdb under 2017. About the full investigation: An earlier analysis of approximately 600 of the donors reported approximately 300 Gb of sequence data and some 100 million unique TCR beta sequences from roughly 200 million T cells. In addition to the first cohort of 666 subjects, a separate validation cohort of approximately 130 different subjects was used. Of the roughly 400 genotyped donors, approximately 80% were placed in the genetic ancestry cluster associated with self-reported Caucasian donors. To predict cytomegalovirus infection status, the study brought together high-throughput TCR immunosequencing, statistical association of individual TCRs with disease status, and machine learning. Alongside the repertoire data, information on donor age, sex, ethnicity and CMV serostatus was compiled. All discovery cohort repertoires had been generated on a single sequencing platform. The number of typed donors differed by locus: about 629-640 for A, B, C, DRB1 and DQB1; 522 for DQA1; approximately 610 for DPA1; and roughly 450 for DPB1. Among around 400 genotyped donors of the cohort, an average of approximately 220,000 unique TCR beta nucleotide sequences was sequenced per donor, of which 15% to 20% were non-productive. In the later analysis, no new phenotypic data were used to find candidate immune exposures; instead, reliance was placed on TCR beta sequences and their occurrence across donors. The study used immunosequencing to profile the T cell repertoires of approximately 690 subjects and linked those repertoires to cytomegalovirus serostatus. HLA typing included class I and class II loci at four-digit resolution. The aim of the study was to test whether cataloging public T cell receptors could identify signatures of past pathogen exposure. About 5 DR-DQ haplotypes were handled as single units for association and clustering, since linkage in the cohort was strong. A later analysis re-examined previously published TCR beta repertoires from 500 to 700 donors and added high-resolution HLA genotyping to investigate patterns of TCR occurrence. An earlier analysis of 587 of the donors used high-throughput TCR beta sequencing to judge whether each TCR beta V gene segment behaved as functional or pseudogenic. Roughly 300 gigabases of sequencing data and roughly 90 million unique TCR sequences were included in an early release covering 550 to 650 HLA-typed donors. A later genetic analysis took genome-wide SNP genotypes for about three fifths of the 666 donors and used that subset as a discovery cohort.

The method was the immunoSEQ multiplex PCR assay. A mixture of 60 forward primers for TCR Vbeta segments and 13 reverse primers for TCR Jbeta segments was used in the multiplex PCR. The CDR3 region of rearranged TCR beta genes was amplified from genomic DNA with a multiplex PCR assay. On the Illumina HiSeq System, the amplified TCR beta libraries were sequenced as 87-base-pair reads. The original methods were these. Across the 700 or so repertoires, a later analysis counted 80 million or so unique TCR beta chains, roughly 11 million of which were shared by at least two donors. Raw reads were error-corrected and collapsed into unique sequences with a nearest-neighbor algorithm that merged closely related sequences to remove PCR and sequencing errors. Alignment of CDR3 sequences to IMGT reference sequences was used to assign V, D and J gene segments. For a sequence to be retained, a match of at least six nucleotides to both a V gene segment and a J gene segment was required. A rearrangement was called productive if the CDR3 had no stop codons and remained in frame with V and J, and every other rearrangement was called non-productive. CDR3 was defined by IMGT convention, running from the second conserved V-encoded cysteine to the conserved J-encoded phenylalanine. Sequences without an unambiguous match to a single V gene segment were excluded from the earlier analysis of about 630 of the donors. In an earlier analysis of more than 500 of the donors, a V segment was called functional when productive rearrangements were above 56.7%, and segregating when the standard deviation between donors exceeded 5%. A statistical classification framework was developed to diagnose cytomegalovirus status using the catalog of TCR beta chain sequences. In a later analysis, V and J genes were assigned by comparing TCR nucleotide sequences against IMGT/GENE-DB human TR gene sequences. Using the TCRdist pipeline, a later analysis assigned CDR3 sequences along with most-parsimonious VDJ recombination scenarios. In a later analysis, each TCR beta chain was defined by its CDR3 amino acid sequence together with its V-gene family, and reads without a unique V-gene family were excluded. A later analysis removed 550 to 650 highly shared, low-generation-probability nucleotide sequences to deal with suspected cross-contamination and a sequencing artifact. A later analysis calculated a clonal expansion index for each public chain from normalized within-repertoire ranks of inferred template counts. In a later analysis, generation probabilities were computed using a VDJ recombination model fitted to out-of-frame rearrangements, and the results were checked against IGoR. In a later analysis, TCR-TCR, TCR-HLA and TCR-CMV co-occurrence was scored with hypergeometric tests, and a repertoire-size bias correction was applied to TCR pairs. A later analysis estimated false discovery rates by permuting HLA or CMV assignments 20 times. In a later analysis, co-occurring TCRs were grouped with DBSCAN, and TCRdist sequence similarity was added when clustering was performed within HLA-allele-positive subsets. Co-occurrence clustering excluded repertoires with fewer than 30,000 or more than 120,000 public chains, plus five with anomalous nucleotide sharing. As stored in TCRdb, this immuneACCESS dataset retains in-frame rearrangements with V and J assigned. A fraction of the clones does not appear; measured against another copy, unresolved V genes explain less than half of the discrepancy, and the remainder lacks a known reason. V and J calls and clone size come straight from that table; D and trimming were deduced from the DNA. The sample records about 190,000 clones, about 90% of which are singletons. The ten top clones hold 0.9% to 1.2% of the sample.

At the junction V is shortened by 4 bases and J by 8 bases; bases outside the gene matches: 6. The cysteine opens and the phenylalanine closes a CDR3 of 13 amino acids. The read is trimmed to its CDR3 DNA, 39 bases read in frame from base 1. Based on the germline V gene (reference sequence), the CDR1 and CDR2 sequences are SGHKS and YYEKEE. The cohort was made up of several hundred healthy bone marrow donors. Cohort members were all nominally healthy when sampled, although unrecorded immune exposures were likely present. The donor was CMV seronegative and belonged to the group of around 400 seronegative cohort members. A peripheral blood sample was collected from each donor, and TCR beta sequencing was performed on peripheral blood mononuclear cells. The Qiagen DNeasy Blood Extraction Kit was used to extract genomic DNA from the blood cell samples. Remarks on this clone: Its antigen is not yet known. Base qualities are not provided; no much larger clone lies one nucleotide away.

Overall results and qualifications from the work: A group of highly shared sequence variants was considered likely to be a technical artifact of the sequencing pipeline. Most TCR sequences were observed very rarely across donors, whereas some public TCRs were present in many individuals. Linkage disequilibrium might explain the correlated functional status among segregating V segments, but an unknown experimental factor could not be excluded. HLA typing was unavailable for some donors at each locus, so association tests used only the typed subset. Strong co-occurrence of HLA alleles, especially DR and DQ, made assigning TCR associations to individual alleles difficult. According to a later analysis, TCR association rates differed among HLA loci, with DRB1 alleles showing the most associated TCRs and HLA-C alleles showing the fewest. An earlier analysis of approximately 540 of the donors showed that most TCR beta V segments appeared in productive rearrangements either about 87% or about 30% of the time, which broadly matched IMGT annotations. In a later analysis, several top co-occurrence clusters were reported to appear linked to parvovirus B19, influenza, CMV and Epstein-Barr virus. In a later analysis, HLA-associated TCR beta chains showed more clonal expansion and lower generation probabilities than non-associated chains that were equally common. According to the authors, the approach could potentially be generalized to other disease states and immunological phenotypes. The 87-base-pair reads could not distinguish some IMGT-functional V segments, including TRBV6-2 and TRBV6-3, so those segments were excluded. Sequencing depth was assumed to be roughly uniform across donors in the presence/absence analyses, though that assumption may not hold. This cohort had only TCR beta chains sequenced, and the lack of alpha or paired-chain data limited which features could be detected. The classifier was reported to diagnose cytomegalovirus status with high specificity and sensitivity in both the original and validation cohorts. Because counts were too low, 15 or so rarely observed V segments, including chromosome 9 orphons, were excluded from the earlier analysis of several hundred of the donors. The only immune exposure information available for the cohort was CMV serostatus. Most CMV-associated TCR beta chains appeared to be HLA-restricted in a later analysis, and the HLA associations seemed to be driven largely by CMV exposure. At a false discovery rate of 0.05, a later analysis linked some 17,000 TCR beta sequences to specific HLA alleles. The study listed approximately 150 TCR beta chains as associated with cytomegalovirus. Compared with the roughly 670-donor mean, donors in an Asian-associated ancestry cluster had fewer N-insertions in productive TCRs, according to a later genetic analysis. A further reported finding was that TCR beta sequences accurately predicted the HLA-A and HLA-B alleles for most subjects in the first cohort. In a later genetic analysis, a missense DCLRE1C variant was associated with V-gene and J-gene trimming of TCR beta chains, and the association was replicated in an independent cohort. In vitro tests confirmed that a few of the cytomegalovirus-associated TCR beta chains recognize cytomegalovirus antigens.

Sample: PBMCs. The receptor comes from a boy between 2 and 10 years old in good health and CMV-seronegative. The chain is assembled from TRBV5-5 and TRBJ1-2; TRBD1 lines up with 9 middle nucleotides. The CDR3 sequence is CASSPGQGMGYTF. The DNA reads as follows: TGTGCCAGCAGCCCGGGACAGGGTATGGGCTACACCTTC.